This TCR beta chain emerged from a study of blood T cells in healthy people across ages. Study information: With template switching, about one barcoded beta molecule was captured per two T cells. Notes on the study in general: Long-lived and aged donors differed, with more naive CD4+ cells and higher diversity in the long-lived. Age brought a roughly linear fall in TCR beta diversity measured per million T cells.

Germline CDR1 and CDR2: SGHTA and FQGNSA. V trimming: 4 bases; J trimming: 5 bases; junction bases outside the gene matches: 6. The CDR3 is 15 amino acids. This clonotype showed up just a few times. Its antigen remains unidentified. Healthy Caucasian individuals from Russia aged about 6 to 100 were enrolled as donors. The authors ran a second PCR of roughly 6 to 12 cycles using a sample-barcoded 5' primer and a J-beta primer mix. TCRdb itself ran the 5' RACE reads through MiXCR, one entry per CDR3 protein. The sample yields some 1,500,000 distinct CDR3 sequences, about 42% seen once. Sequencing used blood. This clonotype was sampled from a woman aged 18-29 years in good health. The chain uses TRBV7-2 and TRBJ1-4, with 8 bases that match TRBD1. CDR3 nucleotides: TGTGCCAGCAGCTCCCGGACAGGGATAAATGAAAAACTGTTTTTT. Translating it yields CASSSRTGINEKLFF. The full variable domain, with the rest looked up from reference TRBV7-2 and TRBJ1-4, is GAGVSQSPSNKVTEKGKDVELRCDPISGHTALYWYRQSLGQGLEFLIYFQGNSAPDKSGLPSDRFSAERTGGSVSTLTIQRTQQEDSAVYLCASSSRTGINEKLFFGSGTQLSVL.